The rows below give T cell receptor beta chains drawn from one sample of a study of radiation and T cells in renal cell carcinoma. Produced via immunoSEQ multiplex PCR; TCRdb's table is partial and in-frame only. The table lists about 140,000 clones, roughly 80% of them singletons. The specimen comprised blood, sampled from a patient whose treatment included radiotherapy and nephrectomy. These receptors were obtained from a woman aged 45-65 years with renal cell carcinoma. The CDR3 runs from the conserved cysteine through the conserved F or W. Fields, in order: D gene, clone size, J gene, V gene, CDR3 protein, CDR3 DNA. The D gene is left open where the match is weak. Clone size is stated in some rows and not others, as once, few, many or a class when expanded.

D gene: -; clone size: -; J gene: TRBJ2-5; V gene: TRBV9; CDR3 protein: CASSVGPSTGETQYF; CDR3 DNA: TGTGCCAGCAGCGTAGGCCCTAGCACGGGGGAGACCCAGTACTTC
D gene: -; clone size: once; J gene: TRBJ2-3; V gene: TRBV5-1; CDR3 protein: CASSLGSPDTQYF; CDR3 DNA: TGCGCCAGCAGCTTGGGTAGCCCAGATACGCAGTATTTT
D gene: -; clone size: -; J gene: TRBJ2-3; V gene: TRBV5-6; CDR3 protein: CASSGTRLGPYTDTQYF; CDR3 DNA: TGTGCCAGCAGCGGTACACGACTAGGACCTTACACAGATACGCAGTATTTT
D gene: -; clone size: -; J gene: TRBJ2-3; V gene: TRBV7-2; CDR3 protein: CASSLRDLGDTQYF; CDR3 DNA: TGTGCCAGCAGCTTAAGGGATTTAGGGGATACGCAGTATTTT
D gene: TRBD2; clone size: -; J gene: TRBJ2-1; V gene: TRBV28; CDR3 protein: CASSFPGGGYNEQFF; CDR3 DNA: TGTGCCAGCAGTTTTCCCGGGGGGGGTTATAATGAGCAGTTCTTC
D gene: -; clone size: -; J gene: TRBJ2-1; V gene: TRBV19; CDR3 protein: CASSIGSSGPLGNEQFF; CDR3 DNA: TGTGCCAGTAGTATTGGGTCTAGTGGGCCCCTTGGTAATGAGCAGTTCTTC
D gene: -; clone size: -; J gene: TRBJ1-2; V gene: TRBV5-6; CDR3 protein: CASSLGDANYGYTF; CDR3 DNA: TGTGCCAGCAGCTTGGGGGATGCTAACTATGGCTACACCTTC
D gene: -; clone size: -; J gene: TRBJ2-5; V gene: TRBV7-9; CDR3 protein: CASSRVNQETQYF; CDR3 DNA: TGTGCCAGCAGTCGTGTAAACCAAGAGACCCAGTACTTC
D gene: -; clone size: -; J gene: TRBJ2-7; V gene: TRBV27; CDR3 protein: CASSPGQLAYEQYF; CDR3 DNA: TGTGCCAGCAGCCCCGGACAGTTAGCCTACGAGCAGTACTTC
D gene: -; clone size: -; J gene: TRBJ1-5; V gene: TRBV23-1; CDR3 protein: CASSQTGKGPQHF; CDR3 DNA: TGCGCCAGCAGTCAAACAGGAAAGGGGCCCCAGCATTTT
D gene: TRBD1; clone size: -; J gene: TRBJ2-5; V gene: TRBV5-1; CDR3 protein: CASSLRTGETQYF; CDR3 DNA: TGCGCCAGCAGCTTGCGGACAGGAGAGACCCAGTACTTC
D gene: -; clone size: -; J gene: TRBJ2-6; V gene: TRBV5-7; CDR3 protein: CASGLHCVQSRANVLTF; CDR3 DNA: TGTGCCAGCGGTCTTCATTGCGTACAAAGTCGGGCCAACGTCCTGACTTTC
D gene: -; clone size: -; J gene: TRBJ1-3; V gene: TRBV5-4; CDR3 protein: CASSPNSFSGNTIYF; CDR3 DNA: TGTGCCAGCAGCCCAAACAGCTTCTCTGGAAACACCATATATTTT
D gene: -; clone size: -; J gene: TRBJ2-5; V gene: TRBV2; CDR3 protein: CASSSPKRAGITRTQYF; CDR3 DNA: TGTGCCAGCAGTTCCCCCAAGCGGGCAGGGATAACCCGGACCCAGTACTTC
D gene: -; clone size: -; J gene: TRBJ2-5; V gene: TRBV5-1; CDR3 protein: CASSLEWEETQYF; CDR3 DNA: TGCGCCAGCAGCTTGGAGTGGGAAGAGACCCAGTACTTC
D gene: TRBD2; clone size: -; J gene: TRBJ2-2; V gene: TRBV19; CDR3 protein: CASSGIAGGYTGELFF; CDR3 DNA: TGTGCCAGTAGTGGGATAGCGGGGGGATATACCGGGGAGCTGTTTTTT
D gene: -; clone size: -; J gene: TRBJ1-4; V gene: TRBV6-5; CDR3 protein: CASSYSRTVTNEKLFF; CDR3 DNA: TGTGCCAGCAGTTACTCGCGGACGGTAACTAATGAAAAACTGTTTTTT
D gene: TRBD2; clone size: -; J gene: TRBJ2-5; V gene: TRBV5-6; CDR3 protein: CASSRGVADRAQYF; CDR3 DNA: TGTGCCAGCAGCCGGGGGGTAGCGGATAGGGCCCAGTACTTC
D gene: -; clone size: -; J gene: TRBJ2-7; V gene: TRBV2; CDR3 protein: CASSDRSRTIYEQYF; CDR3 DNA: TGTGCCAGCAGTGACCGCTCCCGAACGATCTACGAGCAGTACTTC
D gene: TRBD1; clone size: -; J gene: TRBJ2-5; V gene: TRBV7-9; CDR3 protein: CASSQGQGETQYF; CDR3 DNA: TGTGCCAGCAGCCAGGGACAGGGAGAGACCCAGTACTTC
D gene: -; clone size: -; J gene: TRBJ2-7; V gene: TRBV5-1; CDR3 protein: CASIIFRGGTYEQYF; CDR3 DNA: TGCGCCAGCATCATATTCCGGGGAGGCACCTACGAGCAGTACTTC
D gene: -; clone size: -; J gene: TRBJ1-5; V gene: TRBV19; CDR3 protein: CASSISRSNQPQHF; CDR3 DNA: TGTGCCAGTAGTATTAGCCGTAGCAATCAGCCCCAGCATTTT
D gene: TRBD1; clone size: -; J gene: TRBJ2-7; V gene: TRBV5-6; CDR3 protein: CASSARDRGSPYEQYF; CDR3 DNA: TGTGCCAGCAGCGCCCGGGACAGGGGGTCCCCCTACGAGCAGTACTTC
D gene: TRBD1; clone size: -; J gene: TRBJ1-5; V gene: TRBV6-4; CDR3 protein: CASSDSGTENQPQHF; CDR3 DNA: TGTGCCAGCAGTGACTCGGGGACAGAAAATCAGCCCCAGCATTTT
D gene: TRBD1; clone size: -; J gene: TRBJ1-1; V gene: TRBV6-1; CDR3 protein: CASSVGQGSTEAFF; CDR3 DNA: TGTGCCAGCAGTGTGGGACAGGGGTCCACTGAAGCTTTCTTT
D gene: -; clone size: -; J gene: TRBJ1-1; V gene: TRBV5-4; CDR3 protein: CASSFDGSDTEAFF; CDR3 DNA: TGTGCCAGCAGCTTCGACGGGAGTGACACTGAAGCTTTCTTT
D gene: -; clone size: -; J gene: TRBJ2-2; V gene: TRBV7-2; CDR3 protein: CASSPKTNTGELFF; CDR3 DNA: TGTGCCAGCAGCCCCAAAACGAACACCGGGGAGCTGTTTTTT
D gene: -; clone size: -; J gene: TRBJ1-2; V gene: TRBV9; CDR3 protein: CASSVIDGAGGYTF; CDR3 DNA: TGTGCCAGCAGCGTTATCGATGGGGCCGGTGGCTACACCTTC
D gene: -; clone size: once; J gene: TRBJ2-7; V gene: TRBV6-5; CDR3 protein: CASSYSENRGGEQYF; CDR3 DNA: TGTGCCAGCAGTTACTCGGAGAACAGGGGGGGCGAGCAGTACTTC
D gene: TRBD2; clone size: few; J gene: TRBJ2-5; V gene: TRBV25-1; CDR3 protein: CASSVGLAGGVWETQYF; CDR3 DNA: TGTGCCAGCAGTGTGGGACTAGCGGGGGGAGTGTGGGAGACCCAGTACTTC
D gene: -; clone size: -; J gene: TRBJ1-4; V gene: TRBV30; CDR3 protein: CAWSVRGREKLFF; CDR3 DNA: TGTGCCTGGAGTGTTCGGGGGAGGGAAAAACTGTTTTTT
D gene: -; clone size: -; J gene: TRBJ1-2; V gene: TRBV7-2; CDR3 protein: CASSLMGQGYGYTF; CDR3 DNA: TGTGCCAGCAGCTTGATGGGCCAGGGGTATGGCTACACCTTC
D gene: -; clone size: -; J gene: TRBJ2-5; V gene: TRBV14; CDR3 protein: CASSQRGDQETQYF; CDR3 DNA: TGTGCCAGCAGCCAACGCGGTGACCAAGAGACCCAGTACTTC
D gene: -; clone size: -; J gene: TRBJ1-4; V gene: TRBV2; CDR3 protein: CASKGGSNEKLFF; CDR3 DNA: TGTGCCAGCAAGGGGGGCAGTAATGAAAAACTGTTTTTT
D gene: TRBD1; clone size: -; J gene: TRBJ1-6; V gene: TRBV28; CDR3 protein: CAINRGQNSPLHF; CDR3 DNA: TGTGCCATCAACAGGGGGCAGAATTCACCCCTCCACTTT
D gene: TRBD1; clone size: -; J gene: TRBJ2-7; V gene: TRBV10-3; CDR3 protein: CAISEGGHEQYF; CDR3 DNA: TGTGCCATCAGTGAAGGGGGCCACGAGCAGTACTTC
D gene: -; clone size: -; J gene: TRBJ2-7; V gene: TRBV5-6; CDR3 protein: CASSWAQLSEQYF; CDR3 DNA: TGTGCCAGCAGCTGGGCACAGCTCTCCGAGCAGTACTTC
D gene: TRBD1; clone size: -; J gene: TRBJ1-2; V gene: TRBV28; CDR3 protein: CASSPTGGASNYGYTF; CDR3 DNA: TGTGCCAGCAGTCCTACAGGGGGTGCATCTAACTATGGCTACACCTTC
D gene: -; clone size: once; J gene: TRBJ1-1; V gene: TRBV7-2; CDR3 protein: CASSFAQGTTEAFF; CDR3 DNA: TGTGCCAGCAGCTTTGCCCAGGGTACCACTGAAGCTTTCTTT
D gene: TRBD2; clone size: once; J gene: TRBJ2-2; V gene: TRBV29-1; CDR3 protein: CSAVAGGGTGELFF; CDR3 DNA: TGCAGCGCCGTAGCGGGAGGTGGCACCGGGGAGCTGTTTTTT
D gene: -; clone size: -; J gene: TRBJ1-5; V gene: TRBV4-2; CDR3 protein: CASSQVWAEPQPQHF; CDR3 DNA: TGTGCCAGCAGCCAAGTGTGGGCAGAGCCACAGCCCCAGCATTTT
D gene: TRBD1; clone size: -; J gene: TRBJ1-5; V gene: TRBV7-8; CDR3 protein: CASSVAGTGGNQPQHF; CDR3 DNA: TGTGCCAGCAGCGTAGCCGGGACAGGGGGTAATCAGCCCCAGCATTTT
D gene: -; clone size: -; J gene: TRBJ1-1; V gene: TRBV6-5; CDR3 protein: CASSYSRDNTEAFF; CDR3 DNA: TGTGCCAGCAGTTACTCACGAGATAATACTGAAGCTTTCTTT
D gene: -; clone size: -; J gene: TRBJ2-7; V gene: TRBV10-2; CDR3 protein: CASSDTRTLYEQYF; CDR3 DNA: TGCGCCAGCAGTGATACCAGGACCCTCTACGAGCAGTACTTC
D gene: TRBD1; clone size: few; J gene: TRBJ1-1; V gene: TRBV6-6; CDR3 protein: CASSYTGGAEAFF; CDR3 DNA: TGTGCCAGCAGTTACACAGGGGGGGCTGAAGCTTTCTTT